What follows is one T cell receptor (beta chain) and its context. Its target is unknown. Trimming took 2 bases from V and 4 from J; bases not matched to a gene: 9. Germline lookup yields CDR1 MNHEY and CDR2 SMNVEV (reference sequence). The length of the CDR3 is 16 residues. Repertoires were generated with immunoSEQ multiplex PCR, while TCRdb's copy carries only in-frame clones and drops some. Here the sample spans millions of clones, around 93% being singletons. These data come from a study of shared clonotypes between healthy human individuals. Study results and limitations: Sequencing depth was predicted to influence how clonotypes are shared among donors.

Naivety among CD8 cells was defined by CD45RO negativity and positive CCR7 selection, thereby excluding terminally differentiated effector memory CD45RA+ cells. Study donors comprised healthy, HIV-negative adults devoid of recent acute infection or vaccination. The gene calls are TRBV27 and TRBJ2-7; 9 bases are a match to TRBD2. The receptor was derived from a man aged 18 to 29 in good health. Some clones in this sample may be carry-over from other donors' samples. Sequencing used naive CD8+ T cells from PBMCs. The DNA for the CDR3 is TGTGCCAGCAGTTTAGGTTATGGGCTAGCGGGATACGAGCAGTACTTC. It yields the protein CASSLGYGLAGYEQYF.